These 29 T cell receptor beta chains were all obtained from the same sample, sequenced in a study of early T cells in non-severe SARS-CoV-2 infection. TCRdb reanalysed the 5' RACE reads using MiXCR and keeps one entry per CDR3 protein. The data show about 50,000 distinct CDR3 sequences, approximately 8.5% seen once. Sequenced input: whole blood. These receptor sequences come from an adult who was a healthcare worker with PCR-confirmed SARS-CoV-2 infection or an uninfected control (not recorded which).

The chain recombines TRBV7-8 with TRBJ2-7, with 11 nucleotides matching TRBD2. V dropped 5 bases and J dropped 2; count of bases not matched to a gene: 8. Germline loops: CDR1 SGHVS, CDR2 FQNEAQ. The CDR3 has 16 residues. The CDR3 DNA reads TGTGCCAGCAGCCCCTCGCCGGGACTAGCGGCCTACGAGCAGTACTTC. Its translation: CASSPSPGLAAYEQYF.

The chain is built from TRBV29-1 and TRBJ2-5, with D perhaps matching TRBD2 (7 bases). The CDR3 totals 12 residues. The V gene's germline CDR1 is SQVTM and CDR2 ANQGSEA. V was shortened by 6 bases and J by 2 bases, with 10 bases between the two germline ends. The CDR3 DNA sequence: TGCAGCGTGGGGGGGCCGCAAGAGACCCAGTACTTC. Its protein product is CSVGGPQETQYF.

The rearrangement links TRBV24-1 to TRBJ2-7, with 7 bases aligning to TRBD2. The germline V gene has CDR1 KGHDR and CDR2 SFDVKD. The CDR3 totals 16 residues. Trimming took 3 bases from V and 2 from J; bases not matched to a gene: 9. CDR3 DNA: TGTGCCACCAGTGATCCTCATGGCGGGAGTCCCTACGAGCAGTACTTC. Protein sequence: CATSDPHGGSPYEQYF.

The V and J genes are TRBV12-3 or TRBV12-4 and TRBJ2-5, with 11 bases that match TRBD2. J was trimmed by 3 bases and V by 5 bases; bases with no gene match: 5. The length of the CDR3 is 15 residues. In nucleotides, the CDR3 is TGTGCCAGCAGTCCTGAACTAGCGGGAGAAGAGACCCAGTACTTC. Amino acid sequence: CASSPELAGEETQYF.

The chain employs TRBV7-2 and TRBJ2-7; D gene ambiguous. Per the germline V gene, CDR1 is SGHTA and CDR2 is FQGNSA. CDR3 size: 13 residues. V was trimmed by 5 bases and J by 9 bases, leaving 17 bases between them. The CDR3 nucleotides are TGTGCCAGCAGCGCCGCGGTCCCCCCCCCGCAGTACTTC. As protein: CASSAAVPPPQYF. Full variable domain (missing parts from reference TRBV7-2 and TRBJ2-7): GAGVSQSPSNKVTEKGKDVELRCDPISGHTALYWYRQSLGQGLEFLIYFQGNSAPDKSGLPSDRFSAERTGGSVSTLTIQRTQQEDSAVYLCASSAAVPPPQYFGPGTRLTVT.

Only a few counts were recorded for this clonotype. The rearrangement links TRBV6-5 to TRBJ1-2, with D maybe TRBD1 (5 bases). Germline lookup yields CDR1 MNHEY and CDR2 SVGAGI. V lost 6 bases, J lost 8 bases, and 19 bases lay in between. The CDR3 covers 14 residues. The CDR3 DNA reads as TGTGCCAGCAGACGAGCCGGCAGGGCAGGCGGCTACACCTTC. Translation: CASRRAGRAGGYTF.

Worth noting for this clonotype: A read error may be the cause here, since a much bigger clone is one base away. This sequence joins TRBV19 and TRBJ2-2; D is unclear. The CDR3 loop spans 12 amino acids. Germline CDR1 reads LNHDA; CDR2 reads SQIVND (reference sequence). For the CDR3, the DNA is TGTGCCAGTAGGTATCGAACCGAGGAGCTGTTTTTT. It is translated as CASRYRTEELFF. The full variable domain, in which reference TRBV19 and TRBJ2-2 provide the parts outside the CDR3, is DGGITQSPKYLFRKEGQNVTLSCEQNLNHDAMYWYRQDPGQGLRLIYYSQIVNDFQKGDIAEGYSVSREKKESFPLTVTSAQKNPTAFYLCASRYRTEELFFGEGSRLTVL.

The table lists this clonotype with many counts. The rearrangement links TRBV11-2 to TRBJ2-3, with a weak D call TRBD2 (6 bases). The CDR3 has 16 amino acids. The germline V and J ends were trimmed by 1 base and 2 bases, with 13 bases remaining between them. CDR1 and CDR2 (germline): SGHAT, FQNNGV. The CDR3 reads CASSLGGAGFTDTQYF. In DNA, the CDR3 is TGTGCCAGCAGCTTAGGAGGGGCGGGATTCACAGATACGCAGTATTTT.

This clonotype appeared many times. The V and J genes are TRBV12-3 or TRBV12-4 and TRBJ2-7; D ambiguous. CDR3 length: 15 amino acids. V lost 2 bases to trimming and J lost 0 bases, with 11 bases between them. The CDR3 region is CASSLNSVRSYEQYF. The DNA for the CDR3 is TGTGCCAGCAGTTTAAATTCGGTCCGCTCCTACGAGCAGTACTTC.

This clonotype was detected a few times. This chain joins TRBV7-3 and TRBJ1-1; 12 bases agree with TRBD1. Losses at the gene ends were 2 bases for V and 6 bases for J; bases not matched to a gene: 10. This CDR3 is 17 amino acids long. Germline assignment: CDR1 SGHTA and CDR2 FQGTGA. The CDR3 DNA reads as TGTGCCAGCAGCTTACTCTGGGACAGGGGGCATTTTTCTGAAGCTTTCTTT. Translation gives CASSLLWDRGHFSEAFF.

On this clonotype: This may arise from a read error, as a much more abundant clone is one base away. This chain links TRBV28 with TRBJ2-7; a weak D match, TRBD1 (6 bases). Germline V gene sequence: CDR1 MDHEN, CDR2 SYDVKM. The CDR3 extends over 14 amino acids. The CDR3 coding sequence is TGTGTCAGCTATACCGGGACAAGTCTTTACGAGCAGTACTTC. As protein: CVSYTGTSLYEQYF.

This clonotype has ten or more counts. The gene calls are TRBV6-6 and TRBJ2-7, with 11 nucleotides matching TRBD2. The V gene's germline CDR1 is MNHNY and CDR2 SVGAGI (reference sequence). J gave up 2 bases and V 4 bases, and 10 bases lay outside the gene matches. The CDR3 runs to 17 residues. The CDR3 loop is CASSSVSGTSGAYEQYF. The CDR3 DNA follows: TGTGCCAGCAGTTCTGTATCCGGGACTAGCGGAGCCTACGAGCAGTACTTC.

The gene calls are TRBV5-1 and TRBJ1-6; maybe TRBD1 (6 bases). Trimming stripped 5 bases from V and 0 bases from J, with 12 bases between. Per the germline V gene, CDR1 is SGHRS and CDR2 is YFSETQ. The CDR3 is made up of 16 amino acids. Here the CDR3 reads CASSRQGSSYNSPLHF. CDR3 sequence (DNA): TGCGCCAGCAGTCGGCAGGGGAGCTCCTATAATTCACCCCTCCACTTT.

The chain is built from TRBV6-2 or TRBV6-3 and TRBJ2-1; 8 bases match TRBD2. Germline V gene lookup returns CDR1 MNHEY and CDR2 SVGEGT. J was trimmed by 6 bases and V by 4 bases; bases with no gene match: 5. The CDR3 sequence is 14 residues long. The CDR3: CASSSIREGNEQFF. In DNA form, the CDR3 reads TGTGCCAGCAGTTCGATACGGGAGGGCAATGAGCAGTTCTTC.

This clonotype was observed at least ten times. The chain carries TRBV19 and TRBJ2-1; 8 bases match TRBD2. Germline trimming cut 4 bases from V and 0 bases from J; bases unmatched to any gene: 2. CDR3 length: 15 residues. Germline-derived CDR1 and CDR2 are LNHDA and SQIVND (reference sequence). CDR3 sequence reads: CASSKAGGSYNEQFF. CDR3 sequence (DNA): TGTGCCAGTAGTAAGGCGGGAGGCTCCTACAATGAGCAGTTCTTC.

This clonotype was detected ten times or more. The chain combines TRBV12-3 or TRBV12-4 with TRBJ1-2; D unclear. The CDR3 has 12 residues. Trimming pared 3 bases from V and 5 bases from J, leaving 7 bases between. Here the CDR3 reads CASSFRGYGYTF. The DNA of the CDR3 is TGTGCCAGCAGTTTTAGAGGGTATGGCTACACCTTC.

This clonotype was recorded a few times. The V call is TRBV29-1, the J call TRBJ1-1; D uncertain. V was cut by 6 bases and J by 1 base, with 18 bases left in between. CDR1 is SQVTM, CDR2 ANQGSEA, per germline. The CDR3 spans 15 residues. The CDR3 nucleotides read TGCAGCGTGCCCCACGGAGGTCAGCCGAACACTGAAGCTTTCTTT. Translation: CSVPHGGQPNTEAFF.

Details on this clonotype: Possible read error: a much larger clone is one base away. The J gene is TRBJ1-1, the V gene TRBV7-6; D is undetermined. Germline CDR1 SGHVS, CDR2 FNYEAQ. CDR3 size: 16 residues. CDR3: CTSSFGSHNSNTEAFF. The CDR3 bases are TGTACCAGCAGCTTTGGCAGCCATAACTCGAACACTGAAGCTTTCTTT.

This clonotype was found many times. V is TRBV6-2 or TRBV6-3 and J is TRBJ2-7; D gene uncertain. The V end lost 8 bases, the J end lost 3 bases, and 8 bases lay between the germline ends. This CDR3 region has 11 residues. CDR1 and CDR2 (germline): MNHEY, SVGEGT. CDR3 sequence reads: CASGFFYEQYF. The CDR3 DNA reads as TGTGCCAGCGGGTTCTTCTACGAGCAGTACTTC.

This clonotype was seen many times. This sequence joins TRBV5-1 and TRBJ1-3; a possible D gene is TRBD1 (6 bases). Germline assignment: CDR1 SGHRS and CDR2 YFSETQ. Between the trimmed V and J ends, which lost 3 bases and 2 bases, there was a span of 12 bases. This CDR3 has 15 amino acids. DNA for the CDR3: TGCGCCAGCAGCTCGGAGGGGGGAACTGGAAACACCATATATTTT. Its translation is CASSSEGGTGNTIYF.

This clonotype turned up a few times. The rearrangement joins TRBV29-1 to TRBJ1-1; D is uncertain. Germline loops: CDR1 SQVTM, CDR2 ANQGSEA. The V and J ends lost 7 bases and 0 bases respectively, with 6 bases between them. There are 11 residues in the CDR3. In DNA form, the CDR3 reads TGCAGCGGACGGTTGAACACTGAAGCTTTCTTT. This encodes CSGRLNTEAFF.

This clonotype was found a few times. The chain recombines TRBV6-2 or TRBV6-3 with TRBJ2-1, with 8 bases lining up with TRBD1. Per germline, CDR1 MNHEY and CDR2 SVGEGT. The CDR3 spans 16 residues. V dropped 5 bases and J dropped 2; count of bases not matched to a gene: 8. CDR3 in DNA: TGTGCCAGCAGTCCACAGGGGGGTAGGGCCTACAATGAGCAGTTCTTC. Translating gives CASSPQGGRAYNEQFF.

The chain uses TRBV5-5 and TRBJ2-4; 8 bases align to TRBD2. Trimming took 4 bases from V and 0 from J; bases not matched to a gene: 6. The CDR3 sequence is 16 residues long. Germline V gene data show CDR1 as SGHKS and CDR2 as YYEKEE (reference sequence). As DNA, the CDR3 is TGTGCCAGCAGCCCGACAGCGGGAGAAGCCAAAAACATTCAGTACTTC. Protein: CASSPTAGEAKNIQYF.

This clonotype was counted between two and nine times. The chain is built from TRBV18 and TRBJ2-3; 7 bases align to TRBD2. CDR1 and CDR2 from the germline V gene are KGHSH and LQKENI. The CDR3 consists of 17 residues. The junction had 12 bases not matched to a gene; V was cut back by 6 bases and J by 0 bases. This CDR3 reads CASSLSAGLLSTDTQYF. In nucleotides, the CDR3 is TGTGCCAGCTCCCTGTCAGCGGGGTTACTTAGCACAGATACGCAGTATTTT.

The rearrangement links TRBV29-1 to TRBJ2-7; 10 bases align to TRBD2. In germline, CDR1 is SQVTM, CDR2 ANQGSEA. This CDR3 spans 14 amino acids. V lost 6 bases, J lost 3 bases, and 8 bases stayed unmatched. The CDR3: CSVTGTSAIYEQYF. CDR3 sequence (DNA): TGCAGCGTAACTGGGACTAGCGCGATCTACGAGCAGTACTTC.

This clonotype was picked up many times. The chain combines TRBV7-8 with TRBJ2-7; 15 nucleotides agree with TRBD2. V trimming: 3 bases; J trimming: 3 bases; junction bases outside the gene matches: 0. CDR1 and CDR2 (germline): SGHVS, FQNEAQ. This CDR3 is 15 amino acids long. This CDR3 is CASSLGLAGGYEQYF. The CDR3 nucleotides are TGTGCCAGCAGCTTGGGACTAGCGGGAGGCTACGAGCAGTACTTC.

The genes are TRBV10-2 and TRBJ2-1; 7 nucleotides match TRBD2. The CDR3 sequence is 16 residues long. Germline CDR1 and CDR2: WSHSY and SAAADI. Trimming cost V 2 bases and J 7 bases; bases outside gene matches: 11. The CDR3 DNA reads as TGCGCCAGCAGTGAGCCCGCCGGGGGAGGGCGGAATGAGCAGTTCTTC. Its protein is CASSEPAGGGRNEQFF.

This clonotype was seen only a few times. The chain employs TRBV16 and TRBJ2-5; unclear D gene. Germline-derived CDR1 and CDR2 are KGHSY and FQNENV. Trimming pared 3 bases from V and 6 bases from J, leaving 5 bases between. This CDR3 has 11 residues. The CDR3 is CASSHLKTQYF. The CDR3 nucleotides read TGTGCCAGCAGCCATCTGAAGACCCAGTACTTC.

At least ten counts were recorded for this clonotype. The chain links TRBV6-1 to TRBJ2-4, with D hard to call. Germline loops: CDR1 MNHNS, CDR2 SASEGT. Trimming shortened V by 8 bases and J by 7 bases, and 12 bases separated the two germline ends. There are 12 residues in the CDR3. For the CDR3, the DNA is TGTGCCAGCGTAGAAGCTGAGAACATTCAGTACTTC. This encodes CASVEAENIQYF.